This T cell receptor (beta chain) was recovered during a study of CXCR3-negative and CXCR3-positive naive CD8 T cells. For the study at large: Around 140 million TRB reads were obtained overall (about 1.5 +/- 0.3 million per library). General study points: Higher TRB CDR3 hydrophobicity marked CXCR3-positive naive cells relative to CXCR3-negative naive cells. Naive subsets had comparable surface CD5, so TRB CDR3 properties gauged TCR strength.

On this clonotype: Antigen unknown.

The CDR3 consists of 11 residues. The V gene's germline CDR1 is SQVTM and CDR2 ANQGSEA. UMI-tagged TRB cDNA libraries were built via 5' RACE. TCRdb reprocessed the 5' RACE reads, with one entry per CDR3 protein and no DNA. The table for this sample gives more than 6,000 distinct CDR3 sequences. A CD45RO-CCR7+CD27+CD95- phenotype identified naive CD8+ T cells. This TCR was sampled from a human donor in good health. Some clones in this sample may be carry-over from other donors' samples. The V and J genes are TRBV29-1 and TRBJ1-1. The sequencing input was naive CXCR3- CD8+ T cells from blood. Specified subset: CD45RO-CCR7+CD27+CD95- naive CD8+ T cells lacking CXCR3 (TNR3-). The chain's CDR3 is CSVGGDSEAFF.